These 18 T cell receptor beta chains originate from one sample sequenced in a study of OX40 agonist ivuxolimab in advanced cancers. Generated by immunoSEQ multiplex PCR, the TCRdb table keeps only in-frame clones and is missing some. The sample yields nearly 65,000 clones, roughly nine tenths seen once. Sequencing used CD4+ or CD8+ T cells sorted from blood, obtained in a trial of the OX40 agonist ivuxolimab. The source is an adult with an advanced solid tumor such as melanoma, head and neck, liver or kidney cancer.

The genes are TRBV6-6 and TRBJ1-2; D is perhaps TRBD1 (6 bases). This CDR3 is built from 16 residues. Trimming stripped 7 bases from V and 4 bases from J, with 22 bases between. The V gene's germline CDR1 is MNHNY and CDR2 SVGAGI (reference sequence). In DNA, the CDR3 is TGTGCCAGCACCCCCGGGGCGGTCGGACAGCTCTATGGCTACACCTTC. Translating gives CASTPGAVGQLYGYTF.

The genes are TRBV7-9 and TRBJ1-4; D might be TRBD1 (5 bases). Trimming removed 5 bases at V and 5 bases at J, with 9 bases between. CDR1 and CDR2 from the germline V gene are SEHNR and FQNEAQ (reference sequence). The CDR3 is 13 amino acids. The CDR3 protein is CASSNNRNEKLFF. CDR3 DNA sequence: TGTGCCAGCAGCAACAACAGGAATGAAAAACTGTTTTTT.

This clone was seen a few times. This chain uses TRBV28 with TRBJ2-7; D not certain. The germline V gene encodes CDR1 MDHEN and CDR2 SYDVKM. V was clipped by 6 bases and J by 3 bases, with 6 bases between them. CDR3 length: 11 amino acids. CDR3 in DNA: TGTGCCAGCAGAGGAAGCTACGAGCAGTACGTC. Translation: CASRGSYEQYV.

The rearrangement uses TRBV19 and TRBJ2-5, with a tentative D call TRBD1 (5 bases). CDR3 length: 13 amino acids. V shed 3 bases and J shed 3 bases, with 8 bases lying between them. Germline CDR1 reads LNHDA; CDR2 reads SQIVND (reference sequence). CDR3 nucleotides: TGTGCCAGTAGTATGTCCAGGGAAGAGACCCAGTACTTC. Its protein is CASSMSREETQYF.

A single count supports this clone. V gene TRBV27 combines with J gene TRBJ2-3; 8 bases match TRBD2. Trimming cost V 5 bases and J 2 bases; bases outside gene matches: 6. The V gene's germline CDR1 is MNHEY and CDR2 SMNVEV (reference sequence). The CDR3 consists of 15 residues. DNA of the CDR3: TGTGCCAGCAGTCAGAGCGGGGGATACACAGATACGCAGTATTTT. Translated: CASSQSGGYTDTQYF.

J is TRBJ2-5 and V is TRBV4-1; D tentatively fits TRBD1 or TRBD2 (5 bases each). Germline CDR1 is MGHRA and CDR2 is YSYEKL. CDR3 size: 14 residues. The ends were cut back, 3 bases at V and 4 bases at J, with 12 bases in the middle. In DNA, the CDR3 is TGCGCCAGCAGCCAGGGGCTAGGAGGAGAGACCCAGTACTTC. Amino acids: CASSQGLGGETQYF.

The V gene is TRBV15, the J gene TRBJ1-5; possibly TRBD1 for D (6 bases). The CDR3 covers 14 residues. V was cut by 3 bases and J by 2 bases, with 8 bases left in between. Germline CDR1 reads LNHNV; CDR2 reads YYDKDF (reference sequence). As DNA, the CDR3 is TGTGCCACCAGCAGCAGGGGTGGCAATCAGCCCCAGCATTTT. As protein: CATSSRGGNQPQHF.

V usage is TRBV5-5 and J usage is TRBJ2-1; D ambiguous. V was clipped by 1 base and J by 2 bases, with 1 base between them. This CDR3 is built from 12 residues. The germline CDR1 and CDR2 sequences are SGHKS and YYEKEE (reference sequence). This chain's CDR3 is CASSLPYNEQFF. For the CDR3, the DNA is TGTGCCAGCAGCTTGCCCTACAATGAGCAGTTCTTC.

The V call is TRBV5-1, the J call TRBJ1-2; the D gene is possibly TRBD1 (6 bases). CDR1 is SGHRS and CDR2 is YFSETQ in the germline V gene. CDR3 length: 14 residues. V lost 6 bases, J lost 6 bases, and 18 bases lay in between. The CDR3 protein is CASTWGGAVNGYTF. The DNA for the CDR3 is TGCGCCAGCACGTGGGGGGGCGCAGTTAATGGCTACACCTTC.

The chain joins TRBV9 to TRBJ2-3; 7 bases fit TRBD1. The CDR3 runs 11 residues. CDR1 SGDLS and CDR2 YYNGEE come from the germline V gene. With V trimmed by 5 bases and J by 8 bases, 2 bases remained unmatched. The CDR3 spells CASRSGGTQYF. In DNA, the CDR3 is TGTGCCAGCAGGTCAGGGGGTACGCAGTATTTT.

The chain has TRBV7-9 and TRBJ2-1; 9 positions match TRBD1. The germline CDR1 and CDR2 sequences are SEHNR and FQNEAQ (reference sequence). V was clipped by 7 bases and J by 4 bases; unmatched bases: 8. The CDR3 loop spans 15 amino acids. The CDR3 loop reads CASNTQGASYNEQFF. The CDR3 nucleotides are TGTGCCAGCAACACACAGGGGGCCTCATACAATGAGCAGTTCTTC.

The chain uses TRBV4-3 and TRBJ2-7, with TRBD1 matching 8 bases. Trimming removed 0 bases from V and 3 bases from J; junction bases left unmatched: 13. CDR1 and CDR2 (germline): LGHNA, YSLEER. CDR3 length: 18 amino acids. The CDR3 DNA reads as TGCGCCAGCAGCCAAGATCTAATTGACAGGGGTTCGGGCTACGAGCAGTACTTC. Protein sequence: CASSQDLIDRGSGYEQYF.

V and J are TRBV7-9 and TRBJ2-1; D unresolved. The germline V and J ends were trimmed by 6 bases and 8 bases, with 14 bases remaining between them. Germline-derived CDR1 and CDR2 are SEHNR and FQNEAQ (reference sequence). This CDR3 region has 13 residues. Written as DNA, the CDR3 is TGTGCCAGCAGTCAAGTGGCTTTCCATGAGCAGTTCTTC. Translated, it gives CASSQVAFHEQFF.

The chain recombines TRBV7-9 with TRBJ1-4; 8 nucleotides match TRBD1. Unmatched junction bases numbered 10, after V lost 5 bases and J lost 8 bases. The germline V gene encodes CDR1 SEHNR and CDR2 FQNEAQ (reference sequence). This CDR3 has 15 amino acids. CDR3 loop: CASSTWTGLYEKLFF. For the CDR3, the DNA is TGTGCCAGCAGCACCTGGACAGGGCTTTACGAAAAACTGTTTTTT.

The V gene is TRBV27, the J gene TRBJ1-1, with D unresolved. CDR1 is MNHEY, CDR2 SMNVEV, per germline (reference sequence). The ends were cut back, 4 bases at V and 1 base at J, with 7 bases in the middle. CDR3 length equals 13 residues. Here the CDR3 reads CASSYGRNTEAFF. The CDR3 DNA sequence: TGTGCCAGCAGTTATGGAAGGAACACTGAAGCTTTCTTT.

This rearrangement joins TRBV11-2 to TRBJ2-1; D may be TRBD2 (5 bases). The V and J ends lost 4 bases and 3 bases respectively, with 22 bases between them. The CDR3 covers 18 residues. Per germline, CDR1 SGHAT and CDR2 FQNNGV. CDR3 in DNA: TGTGCCAGCAGCTCTGTTAGTTACGGCGGGTACCACTACAATGAGCAGTTCTTC. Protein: CASSSVSYGGYHYNEQFF.

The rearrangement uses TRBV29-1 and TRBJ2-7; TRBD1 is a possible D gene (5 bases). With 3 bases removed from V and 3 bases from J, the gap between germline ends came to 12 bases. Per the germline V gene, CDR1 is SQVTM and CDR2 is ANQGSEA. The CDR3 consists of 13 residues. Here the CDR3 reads CSVEGDSNYEQYF. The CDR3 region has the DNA TGCAGCGTTGAGGGCGACAGCAACTACGAGCAGTACTTC.

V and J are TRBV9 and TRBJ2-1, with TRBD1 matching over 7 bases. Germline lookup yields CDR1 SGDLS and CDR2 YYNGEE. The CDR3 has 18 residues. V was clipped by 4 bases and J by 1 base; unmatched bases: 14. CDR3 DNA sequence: TGTGCCAGCAGCTCTCCCGCCGGGACAGAGTCGTCCTACAATGAGCAGTTCTTC. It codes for CASSSPAGTESSYNEQFF.